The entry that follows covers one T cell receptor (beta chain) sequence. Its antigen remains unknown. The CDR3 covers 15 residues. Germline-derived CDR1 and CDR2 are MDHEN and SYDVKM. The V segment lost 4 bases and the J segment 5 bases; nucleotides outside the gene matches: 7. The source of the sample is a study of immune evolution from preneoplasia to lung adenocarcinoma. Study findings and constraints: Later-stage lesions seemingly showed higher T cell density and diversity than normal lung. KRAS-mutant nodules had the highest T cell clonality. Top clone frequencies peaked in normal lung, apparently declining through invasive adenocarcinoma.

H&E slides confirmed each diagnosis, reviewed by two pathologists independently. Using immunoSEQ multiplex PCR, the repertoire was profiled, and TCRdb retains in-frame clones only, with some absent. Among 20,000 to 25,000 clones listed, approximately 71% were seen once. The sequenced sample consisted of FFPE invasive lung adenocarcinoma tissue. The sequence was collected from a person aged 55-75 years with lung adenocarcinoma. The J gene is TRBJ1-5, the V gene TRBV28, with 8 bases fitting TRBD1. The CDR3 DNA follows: TGTGCCAGCAGTTCCGGACAGGGTAGGGATCAGCCCCAGCATTTT. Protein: CASSSGQGRDQPQHF.